This T cell receptor beta chain stems from a study of metastatic and nonmetastatic thyroid tumors. Germline CDR1 is SGHAT and CDR2 is FQNNGV. With V trimmed by 5 bases and J by 0 bases, 6 bases remained unmatched. CDR3 length equals 16 residues. This clone was counted ten times or more. Nobody among the patients had been given any treatment before thyroid surgery. TCRdb reprocessed the PCR reads via MiXCR. The table has 21,000 or so clones, around 16% seen once. This chain connects TRBV11-2 to TRBJ2-2, with TRBD2 matching over 7 bases. This clonotype was obtained from a female donor with papillary thyroid cancer or a benign thyroid nodule (not recorded which). Some clones in this sample may be carry-over from other donors' samples. The sequenced sample consisted of blood. The CDR3 spells CASSRQAGANTGELFF. DNA of the CDR3: TGTGCCAGCAGCCGCCAGGCGGGGGCGAACACCGGGGAGCTGTTTTTT. Combining the CDR3 with reference TRBV11-2 and TRBJ2-2 gives the whole variable domain EAGVAQSPRYKIIEKRQSVAFWCNPISGHATLYWYQQILGQGPKLLIQFQNNGVVDDSQLPKDRFSAERLKGVDSTLKIQPAKLEDSAVYLCASSRQAGANTGELFFGEGSRLTVL.